This is a list of T cell receptor beta chains from one sample in a study of response to subunit inactivated influenza vaccine. TCRdb analysed the RT-PCR reads with MiXCR anew, one entry per CDR3 protein. The table records about 650,000 distinct CDR3 sequences, approximately 14% of them present only once. Source: PBMCs from blood, taken about 11 days after vaccination. These receptors were obtained from a man over 45 who received an inactivated influenza vaccine. Each CDR3 is given with its conserved first and last residue. The D gene is left open where the match is weak. Clone size is given for some rows only: seen once, a few or many times, or a class if the clone is expanded.

-	TRBD1	TRBV20-1	TRBJ2-2	CSAIPGQTNTGELFF	TGCAGTGCTATTCCGGGACAGACGAACACCGGGGAGCTGTTTTTT
few	TRBD2	TRBV10-3	TRBJ2-1	CAISDQLARRHNEQFF	TGTGCCATCAGTGACCAACTAGCGCGCCGTCACAATGAGCAGTTCTTC
few	-	TRBV7-8	TRBJ2-3	CASSSREGSSTDTQYF	TGTGCCAGCAGCTCCCGCGAGGGGTCTAGCACAGATACGCAGTATTTT
many	TRBD1	TRBV10-3	TRBJ2-7	CAISERRQGPLDEQYF	TGTGCCATCAGTGAGAGGAGACAGGGGCCCCTAGACGAGCAGTACTTC
few	TRBD2	TRBV4-1	TRBJ2-5	CASSQEPTLDGGVQETQYF	TGCGCCAGCAGCCAAGAACCCACTCTGGACGGGGGGGTCCAAGAGACCCAGTACTTC
few	-	TRBV6-5	TRBJ2-5	CASSYSSAQETQYF	TGTGCCAGCAGTTACTCGTCGGCCCAAGAGACCCAGTACTTC
-	TRBD2	TRBV19	TRBJ2-1	CASSRGTKRIRSSYNEQFF	TGTGCCAGTAGTAGGGGGACTAAGCGTATAAGGAGCTCCTACAATGAGCAGTTCTTC
-	-	TRBV20-1	TRBJ2-3	CSASVPRGGTSTDTQYF	TGCAGTGCTAGTGTCCCCAGAGGGGGAACTAGCACAGATACGCAGTATTTT
-	TRBD1	TRBV20-1	TRBJ2-7	CSARGARGQEAYEQYF	TGCAGTGCTAGAGGGGCGCGGGGACAGGAGGCCTACGAGCAGTACTTC
-	TRBD2	TRBV9	TRBJ2-3	CASSERGGSTDTQYF	TGTGCCAGCAGCGAGCGGGGCGGGAGCACAGATACGCAGTATTTT
-	-	TRBV27	TRBJ2-7	CASSPYRYEQYF	TGTGCCAGCAGTCCATACCGATACGAGCAGTACTTC
few	TRBD1	TRBV7-9	TRBJ2-3	CASSVEGARRDTQYF	TGTGCCAGCAGCGTTGAGGGGGCCAGGAGAGATACGCAGTATTTT
-	TRBD2	TRBV11-2	TRBJ2-1	CASSLDFQRGFHEQFF	TGTGCCAGCAGCTTAGATTTCCAGCGGGGGTTCCATGAGCAGTTCTTC
few	TRBD1	TRBV29-1	TRBJ2-5	CSVDRGVQETQYF	TGCAGCGTAGACAGGGGAGTCCAAGAGACCCAGTACTTC
-	-	TRBV5-1	TRBJ1-4	CASSTAGTTNEKLFF	TGCGCCAGCAGCACCGCCGGGACAACTAATGAAAAACTGTTTTTT
-	-	TRBV6-5	TRBJ2-7	CASSYEVQRVAYEQYF	TGTGCCAGCAGTTACGAAGTCCAGCGGGTCGCCTACGAGCAGTACTTC
-	-	TRBV7-8	TRBJ2-7	CASSLRSHEQYF	TGTGCCAGCAGCTTACGGTCCCACGAGCAGTACTTC
-	TRBD1	TRBV19	TRBJ1-5	CASRPPDRVGQPQHF	TGTGCCAGTAGGCCCCCGGACAGGGTAGGGCAGCCCCAGCATTTT
few	-	TRBV29-1	TRBJ1-4	CSVRGQTNEKLFF	TGCAGCGTTCGGGGTCAAACTAATGAAAAACTGTTTTTT
few	-	TRBV3-1	TRBJ2-1	CASSHNYPYNEQFF	TGTGCCAGCAGCCACAATTATCCCTACAATGAGCAGTTCTTC
few	-	TRBV30	TRBJ1-5	CAWSVAGLRMAQHF	TGTGCCTGGAGTGTAGCGGGGTTAAGGATGGCCCAGCATTTT
many	-	TRBV28	TRBJ1-2	CASSFDYGYTF	TGTGCCAGCAGTTTTGACTATGGCTACACCTTC
-	-	TRBV11-2	TRBJ1-5	CASSPGPYSNQPQHF	TGTGCCAGCAGCCCGGGACCTTATAGCAATCAGCCCCAGCATTTT
few	TRBD1	TRBV28	TRBJ1-1	CASSLWGTGVPKTFF	TGTGCCAGCAGTTTATGGGGGACAGGGGTCCCGAAGACTTTCTTT
few	TRBD1	TRBV20-1	TRBJ2-2	CSARAIKSSTGGNTGELFF	TGCAGTGCTAGAGCCATAAAAAGTAGCACAGGGGGCAACACCGGGGAGCTGTTTTTT
few	-	TRBV12-3/TRBV12-4	TRBJ1-1	CASSPMRGAFF	TGTGCCAGCAGCCCGATGCGGGGAGCTTTCTTT
few	-	TRBV19	TRBJ2-7	CASKIAAWGNYEQYF	TGTGCCAGTAAAATAGCAGCCTGGGGGAACTACGAGCAGTACTTC
-	-	TRBV9	TRBJ1-3	CASSVDGFSGNTIYF	TGTGCCAGCAGCGTAGATGGCTTCTCTGGAAACACCATATATTTT
-	-	TRBV4-1	TRBJ2-7	CASSQDQADSYEQYF	TGCGCCAGCAGCCAAGATCAGGCAGACTCCTACGAGCAGTACTTC
many	TRBD1	TRBV4-3	TRBJ2-5	CASSQGSGTEETQYF	TGCGCCAGCAGCCAAGGCTCAGGGACAGAAGAGACCCAGTACTTC
few	-	TRBV4-2	TRBJ2-3	CASSQGRRGLSTDTQYF	TGTGCCAGCAGCCAAGGTAGGAGAGGACTTAGCACAGATACGCAGTATTTT
many	-	TRBV7-2	TRBJ2-7	CASSLAGGGEQYF	TGTGCCAGCAGCTTAGCTGGCGGAGGCGAGCAGTACTTC
-	-	TRBV6-1	TRBJ2-7	CASSDILRDLRANEQYF	TGTGCCAGCAGTGACATCCTCCGGGACCTCCGAGCCAACGAGCAGTACTTC
-	TRBD2	TRBV5-1	TRBJ2-3	CASSFGFSGSADTQYF	TGCGCCAGCAGCTTCGGTTTCAGCGGGAGTGCAGATACGCAGTATTTT
few	-	TRBV29-1	TRBJ2-7	CSVRLGNEQYF	TGCAGCGTTCGCCTTGGGAACGAGCAGTACTTC
few	TRBD1	TRBV11-3	TRBJ2-1	CASSFGTGFLHEQFF	TGTGCCAGCAGCTTCGGGACAGGGTTTCTTCACGAGCAGTTCTTC